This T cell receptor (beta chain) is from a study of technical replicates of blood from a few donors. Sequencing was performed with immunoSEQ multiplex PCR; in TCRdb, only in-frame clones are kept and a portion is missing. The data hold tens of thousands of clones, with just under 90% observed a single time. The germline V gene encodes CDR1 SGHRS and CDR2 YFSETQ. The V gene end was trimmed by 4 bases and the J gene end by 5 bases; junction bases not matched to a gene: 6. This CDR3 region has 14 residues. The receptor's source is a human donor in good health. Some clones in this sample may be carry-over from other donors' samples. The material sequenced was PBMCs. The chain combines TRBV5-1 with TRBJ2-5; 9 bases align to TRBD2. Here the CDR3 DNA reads TGCGCCAGCAGCCGCGCGGGAGGGTATGAGACCCAGTACTTC. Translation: CASSRAGGYETQYF.